What follows describes a single T cell receptor beta chain. This entry is derived from a study of read filtering for tumor transcriptome and immune sequencing. The overall study: RNA-seq yielded only about 75 to 1,400 TCR reads, IR-seq about 4 to 10.27 million.

CDR1 SGHTA and CDR2 FQGNSA come from the germline V gene. Trimming shortened V by 1 base and J by 2 bases, and 22 bases separated the two germline ends. The CDR3 has 19 residues. Molecular barcoded adaptors covering alpha/delta and beta/gamma chains were used on 400 to 450 ng RNA. TCRdb ran MiXCR on the reads and lists one entry per CDR3 protein. The table has around 20,000 distinct CDR3 sequences, approximately 24% seen once. This TCR was sampled from a donor aged 40 or older with multiple myeloma. The sequenced sample was a population of CD138-negative cells sorted from bone marrow. The chain links TRBV7-2 to TRBJ2-3; tentative D call: TRBD2 (6 bases). This CDR3 reads CASSLVGSSESIVTDTQYF. The CDR3 nucleotides read TGTGCCAGCAGCTTAGTAGGGTCTAGCGAGAGTATAGTCACAGATACGCAGTATTTT. The complete variable domain, with remaining parts taken from reference TRBV7-2 and TRBJ2-3, reads GAGVSQSPSNKVTEKGKDVELRCDPISGHTALYWYRQSLGQGLEFLIYFQGNSAPDKSGLPSDRFSAERTGGSVSTLTIQRTQQEDSAVYLCASSLVGSSESIVTDTQYFGPGTRLTVL.